This T cell receptor beta chain was profiled in a study of blood T cell repertoires in COVID-19. Turning to the study itself: Both acute and convalescent COVID-19 samples were obtained from the United States, Italy and Spain.

CDR1 and CDR2 from the germline V gene are LNHDA and SQIVND (reference sequence). The V gene end was trimmed by 3 bases and the J gene end by 2 bases; junction bases not matched to a gene: 6. The CDR3 extends over 16 amino acids. The table came from immunoSEQ multiplex PCR; TCRdb's copy has only in-frame clones and leaves some out. The sample has over 95,000 clones, around four fifths seen once. Sequenced sample: peripheral blood. V usage is TRBV19 and J usage is TRBJ1-4, with 7 bases matching TRBD1. The clonotype was recovered from a middle-aged woman with acute or convalescent COVID-19. The CDR3 region is CASSIRQGMTNEKLFF. The CDR3, as DNA: TGTGCCAGTAGTATCCGACAGGGCATGACTAATGAAAAACTGTTTTTT.